This T cell receptor (beta chain) was identified in a study of T cells in tuberculosis. Study-level background: In South Africa, adults with active tuberculosis were compared with IGRA-negative and latently infected IGRA-positive adolescents. Within 7 days of starting treatment, or before, PBMC were stored.

Of note for this clone: What it binds is not known.

Time point given: new active TB diagnosis, blood taken before or within 7 days of starting treatment. General study findings and limits: GMM-specific TCRs were nearer to active tuberculosis alpha repertoires, suggesting expansion.

Data came from immunoSEQ multiplex PCR; TCRdb stores just in-frame clones and leaves some out. The data show about 49,000 clones, 90% to 95% seen once. The germline V gene has CDR1 SGHNT and CDR2 YYREEE (reference sequence). V was shortened by 4 bases and J by 8 bases, with 13 bases between the two germline ends. This CDR3 has 13 residues. The receptor was derived from an adult with tuberculosis. This chain uses TRBV5-4 with TRBJ2-1; weak D call: TRBD2 (5 bases). Sequenced material: PBMCs, taken at tuberculosis diagnosis. The CDR3 reads CASSRTLRDEQFF. The CDR3 DNA sequence: TGTGCCAGCAGCCGAACGTTGAGGGATGAGCAGTTCTTC.